Listed below are T cell receptor beta chains from one sample, sequenced in a study of blood T cell repertoires in COVID-19. Profiling relied on immunoSEQ multiplex PCR, and the TCRdb table lists in-frame clones only, not all of them. The sample shows 200,000 to 250,000 clones, roughly four fifths of them seen only once. Sequencing was performed on PBMCs or T cells enriched from blood (not recorded which). These receptors all stem from a man aged 35-49 years who had recovered from COVID-19. Each CDR3 is given with its conserved first and last residue. A D gene is named only where the DNA matches it firmly. Rows give clone size only sometimes, using once, few, many, or a class for an expanded clone.

>TRBV27|-|TRBJ2-2|-
TGTGCCAGCAGCCAGATCAGGGAAACCGGGGAGCTGTTTTTT
CASSQIRETGELFF
>TRBV7-9|-|TRBJ2-1|TRBD2
TGTGCCATCCAGCGGGGAGCCTACAATGAGCAGTTCTTC
CAIQRGAYNEQFF
>TRBV2|-|TRBJ2-7|TRBD1
TGTGCCAGCAGTTCCGGGACAGTAAGCTCCTACGAGCAGTACTTC
CASSSGTVSSYEQYF
>TRBV27|-|TRBJ1-5|-
TGTGCCAGCCAGAGCTCGGGGGGGAGTCAGCCCCAGCATTTT
CASQSSGGSQPQHF
>TRBV27|once|TRBJ2-1|-
TGTGCCAGCAGTTTATACATCTACAATGAGCAGTTCTTC
CASSLYIYNEQFF
>TRBV11-2|-|TRBJ2-3|-
TGTGCCAGCAGCTTAGGCGTGGACTATACAGATACGCAGTATTTT
CASSLGVDYTDTQYF
>TRBV5-1|-|TRBJ2-3|TRBD2
TGCGCCAGCAGCTCCGGACTAGCGGGGGTGTCAGATACGCAGTATTTT
CASSSGLAGVSDTQYF
>TRBV5-6|-|TRBJ2-7|-
TGTGCCAGCAGCTTGGGAGGGCCCTACGAGCAGTACTTC
CASSLGGPYEQYF
>TRBV9|few|TRBJ1-6|-
TGTGCCAGCAGCGCTACGGGAGGGATTAATTCACCCCTCCACTTT
CASSATGGINSPLHF
>TRBV5-1|few|TRBJ1-3|-
TGCGCCAGCAGCCAGACAGCCTACTCTGGAAACACCATATATTTT
CASSQTAYSGNTIYF
>TRBV3-1/TRBV3-2|-|TRBJ2-7|-
TGTGCCAGCAGCCCCGAGGCAGGGGCCTACGAGCAGTACTTC
CASSPEAGAYEQYF
>TRBV5-1|once|TRBJ2-6|TRBD1
TGCGCCAGCAGCTCGGGACAGGAATTGGCCGGGGCCAACGTCCTGACTTTC
CASSSGQELAGANVLTF
>TRBV28|-|TRBJ2-1|TRBD2
TGTGCCAGCAGTTTATTGTCGGGGGGACTGTGGAATGAGCAGTTCTTC
CASSLLSGGLWNEQFF
>TRBV29-1|-|TRBJ1-1|-
TGCAGCGTGCGGGCCTCGGGAACTGAAGCTTTCTTT
CSVRASGTEAFF
>TRBV5-5|-|TRBJ1-5|TRBD1
TGTGCCAGCAGCTTTGGAACAGGGGGCATCATTCAGCCCCAGCATTTT
CASSFGTGGIIQPQHF
>TRBV7-2|-|TRBJ2-5|TRBD2
TGTGCCAGCAGCCCAGGACTAGCTCGGGAGACCCAGTACTTC
CASSPGLARETQYF
>TRBV5-1|-|TRBJ1-4|TRBD1
TGCGCCAGCAGCTTGAGGTTTAGACAGGGCAATAATGAAAAACTGTTTTTT
CASSLRFRQGNNEKLFF
>TRBV12-1|-|TRBJ2-7|-
TGTGCCAGCAGCGCCGGGACAGCCTACGAGCAGTACTTC
CASSAGTAYEQYF
>TRBV5-5|-|TRBJ2-1|TRBD2
TGTGCCAGCAGCTCCCGCGGGACTAGCGGGAGGGGCGCTTACAATGAGCAGTTCTTC
CASSSRGTSGRGAYNEQFF
>TRBV5-6|-|TRBJ2-7|TRBD2
TGTGCCAGCAGCTTAGTTACGGGAGGGAACTACGAGCAGTACTTC
CASSLVTGGNYEQYF
>TRBV7-2|-|TRBJ2-1|-
TGTGCCAGCAGCTTAACAGGGTTGAGGAATGAGCAGTTCTTC
CASSLTGLRNEQFF
>TRBV5-4|-|TRBJ2-2|TRBD2
TGTGCCAGCAGTCGCTCGACTAGCGGGATGACCGGGGAGCTGTTTTTT
CASSRSTSGMTGELFF
>TRBV30|-|TRBJ2-4|-
TGTGCCTGGAGTGTAAGCGTCAAAAACATTCAGTACTTC
CAWSVSVKNIQYF
>TRBV2|-|TRBJ1-5|-
TGTGCCAGCAGTGATACTAATAGCAATCAGCCCCAGCATTTT
CASSDTNSNQPQHF
>TRBV9|-|TRBJ1-2|TRBD1
TGTGCCAGCAGCGTAGGATCAGGGGGTGGCTACACCTTC
CASSVGSGGGYTF
>TRBV5-1|few|TRBJ2-1|-
TGCGCCAGCAGCTTGGTTACTGACTCCTACAATGAGCAGTTCTTC
CASSLVTDSYNEQFF
>TRBV6-2/TRBV6-3|-|TRBJ1-3|-
TGTGCCAGCAGTGACTACAGGGAGTTGAACACCATATATTTT
CASSDYRELNTIYF
>TRBV5-5|-|TRBJ2-3|TRBD2
TGTGCCAGCAGCTTGAGGGGACGGGGGGCAGATACGCAGTATTTT
CASSLRGRGADTQYF
>TRBV7-2|-|TRBJ1-2|TRBD1
TGTGCCAGCAGCCAAGCCACAGGGGGCCGATATGGCTACACCTTC
CASSQATGGRYGYTF
>TRBV30|-|TRBJ2-2|TRBD1
TGTGCCTGGAGCAGGGGGCAAGGGACCGGGGAGCTGTTTTTT
CAWSRGQGTGELFF
>TRBV28|many|TRBJ2-7|TRBD1
TGTGCCAGCAGACTACAGGGGGCCGTCAACGAGCAGTACTTC
CASRLQGAVNEQYF
>TRBV6-5|-|TRBJ2-7|-
TGTGCCAGCAGTTACTCACCGGGATCGGGAGCCTACGAGCAGTACTTC
CASSYSPGSGAYEQYF
>TRBV6-5|-|TRBJ1-3|TRBD1
TGTGCCAGCAGTTACGGGGGACAGAGCTCTGGAAACACCATATATTTT
CASSYGGQSSGNTIYF
>TRBV3-1/TRBV3-2|-|TRBJ2-1|TRBD2
TGTGCCAGCAGCACCCACACGGGGGGAACCTACAATGAGCAGTTCTTC
CASSTHTGGTYNEQFF
>TRBV7-3|once|TRBJ1-2|-
TGTGCCAGCAGCCTCGGACAGAGTGGCTACACCTTC
CASSLGQSGYTF
>TRBV7-3|-|TRBJ2-1|TRBD2
TGTGCCAGCAGCTCCCGGCCGGGACTAGCGGCGGCGGAGCAGTTCTTC
CASSSRPGLAAAEQFF